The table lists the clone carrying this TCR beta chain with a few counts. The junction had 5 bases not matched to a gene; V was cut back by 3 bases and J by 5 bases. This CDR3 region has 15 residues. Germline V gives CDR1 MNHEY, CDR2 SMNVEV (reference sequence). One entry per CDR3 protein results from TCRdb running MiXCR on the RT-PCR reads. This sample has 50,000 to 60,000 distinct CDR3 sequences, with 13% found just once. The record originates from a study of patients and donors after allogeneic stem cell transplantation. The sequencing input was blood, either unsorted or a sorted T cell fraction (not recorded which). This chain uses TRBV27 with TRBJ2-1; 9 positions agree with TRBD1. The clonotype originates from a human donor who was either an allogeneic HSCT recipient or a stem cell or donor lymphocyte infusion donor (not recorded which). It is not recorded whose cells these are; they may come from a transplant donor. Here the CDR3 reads CASSFDRTGDNEQFF. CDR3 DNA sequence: TGTGCCAGCAGTTTTGACCGGACAGGGGACAATGAGCAGTTCTTC.